This TCR beta chain derives from a study of blood T cells in healthy people across ages. Trimming shortened V by 3 bases and J by 0 bases, and 24 bases separated the two germline ends. The V gene's germline CDR1 is KGHSH and CDR2 LQKENI. The CDR3 covers 19 residues. Each donor was a healthy Caucasian individual from Russia, aged roughly 6 to 95. The amount of total RNA extracted per sample was at least 6 micrograms. This clonotype was recorded a few times. Antigen specificity is unknown. A sample-barcoded 5' primer and a J-beta primer mix were used in a second PCR of roughly 7 to 11 cycles. Every cDNA was tagged by a template-switch adaptor with 12 random nucleotides. TCRdb used MiXCR to reprocess the 5' RACE reads, holding one entry per CDR3 protein. Seen here are about 1,800,000 distinct CDR3 sequences, over 25% observed once, and the top ten hold 7% to 9%. Study-level findings and limits: Strong correlation linked observed beta diversity and percent naive T cells.

The V and J genes are TRBV18 and TRBJ2-7; D call uncertain. This receptor was taken from a woman aged 25-40 years in good health. Specimen: blood. As DNA, the CDR3 is TGTGCCAGCTCACCCCGCCCTGGGCAAGCGTCCTACCTCTCCTACGAGCAGTACTTC. Protein: CASSPRPGQASYLSYEQYF.